The source of this T cell receptor beta chain is a study of glioma-infiltrating T cells after dendritic cell vaccination. Study-level information: Autologous tumor lysate was loaded overnight onto monocyte-derived dendritic cells grown seven days with IL-4 and GM-CSF.

This CDR3 spans 17 amino acids. CDR1 is MNHEY, CDR2 SMNVEV, per germline (reference sequence). Trimming took 1 base from V and 6 from J; bases not matched to a gene: 10. Whole-study results and caveats: Longer survival after dendritic cell vaccination followed higher pretreatment TIL content. Only a small number of patients had complete blood and tumor samples.

Sequencing used immunoSEQ multiplex PCR; TCRdb keeps in-frame clones, though not all of them. Counted here are about 90,000 clones, around 86% occurring once; the ten biggest clones make up roughly 6.8%. Comment on this clone: The antigen is unknown.

Time point indicated: after dendritic cell vaccination, including at tumor progression/relapse. This receptor was taken from a human donor with glioblastoma. This chain links TRBV27 with TRBJ1-5; 9 nucleotides match TRBD1. The input for sequencing was blood, taken after dendritic cell vaccination. CDR3 in DNA: TGTGCCAGCAGTTTATTGGGGGGACAGGGAGATGGTCAGCCCCAGCATTTT. It yields the protein CASSLLGGQGDGQPQHF.